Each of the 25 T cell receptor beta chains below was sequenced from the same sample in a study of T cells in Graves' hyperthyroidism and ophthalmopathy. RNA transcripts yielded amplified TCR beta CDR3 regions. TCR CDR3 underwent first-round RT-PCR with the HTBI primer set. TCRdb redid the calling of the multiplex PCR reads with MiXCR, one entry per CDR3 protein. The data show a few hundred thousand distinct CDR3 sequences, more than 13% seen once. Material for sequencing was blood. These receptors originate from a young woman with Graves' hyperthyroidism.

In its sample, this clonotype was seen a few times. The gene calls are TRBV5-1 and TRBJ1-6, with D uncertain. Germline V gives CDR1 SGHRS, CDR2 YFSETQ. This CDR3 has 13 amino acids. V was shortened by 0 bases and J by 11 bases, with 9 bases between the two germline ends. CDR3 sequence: CASSLEGYPPLHF. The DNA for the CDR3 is TGCGCCAGCAGCTTGGAAGGGTATCCACCCCTCCACTTT.

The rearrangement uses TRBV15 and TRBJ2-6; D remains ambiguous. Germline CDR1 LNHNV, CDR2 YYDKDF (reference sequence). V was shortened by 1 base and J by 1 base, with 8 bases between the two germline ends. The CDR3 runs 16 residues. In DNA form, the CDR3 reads TGTGCCACCAGCAGAGTAGAGAGGTCTGGGGCCAACGTCCTGACTTTC. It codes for CATSRVERSGANVLTF.

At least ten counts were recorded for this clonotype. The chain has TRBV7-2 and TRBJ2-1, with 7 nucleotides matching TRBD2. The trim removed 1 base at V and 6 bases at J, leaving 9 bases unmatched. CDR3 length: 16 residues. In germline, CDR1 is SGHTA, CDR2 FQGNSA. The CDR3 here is CASSLVSSGALNEQFF. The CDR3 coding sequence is TGTGCCAGCAGCTTAGTTTCGAGCGGGGCCCTCAATGAGCAGTTCTTC.

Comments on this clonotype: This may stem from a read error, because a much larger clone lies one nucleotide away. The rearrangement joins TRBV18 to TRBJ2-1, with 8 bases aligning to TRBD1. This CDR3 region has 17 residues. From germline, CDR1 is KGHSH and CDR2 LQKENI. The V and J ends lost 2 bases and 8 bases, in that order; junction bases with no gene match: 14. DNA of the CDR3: TGTGCCAGCTCACCAGTACAGGGGGGTAAAGGTGACGATGAGCAGTTCTTC. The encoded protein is CASSPVQGGKGDDEQFF. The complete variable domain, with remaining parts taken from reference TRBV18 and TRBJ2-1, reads NAGVMQNPRHLVRRRGQEARLRCSPMKGHSHVYWYRQLPEEGLKFMVYLQKENIIDESGMPKERFSAEFPKEGPSILRIQQVVRGDSAAYFCASSPVQGGKGDDEQFFGPGTRLTVL.

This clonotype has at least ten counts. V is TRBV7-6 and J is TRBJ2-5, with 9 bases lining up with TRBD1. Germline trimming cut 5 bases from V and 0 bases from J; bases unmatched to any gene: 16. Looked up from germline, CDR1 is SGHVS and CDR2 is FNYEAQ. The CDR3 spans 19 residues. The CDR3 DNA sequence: TGTGCCAGCAGCCACAAGCCGGGACAGGGATTTTTATACCAAGAGACCCAGTACTTC. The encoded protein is CASSHKPGQGFLYQETQYF.

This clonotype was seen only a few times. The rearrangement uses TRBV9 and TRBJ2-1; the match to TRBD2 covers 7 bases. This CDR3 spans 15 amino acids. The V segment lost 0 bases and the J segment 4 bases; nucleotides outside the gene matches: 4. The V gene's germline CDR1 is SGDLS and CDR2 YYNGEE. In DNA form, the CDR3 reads TGTGCCAGCAGCGTAGGGCTAGCGGCTTACAATGAGCAGTTCTTC. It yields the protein CASSVGLAAYNEQFF.

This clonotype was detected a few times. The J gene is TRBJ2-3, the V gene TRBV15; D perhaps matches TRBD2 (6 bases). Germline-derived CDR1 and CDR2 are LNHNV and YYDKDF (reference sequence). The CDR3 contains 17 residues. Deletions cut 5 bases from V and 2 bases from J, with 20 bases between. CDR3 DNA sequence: TGTGCCACCAGCGCGCGGCGGGGAGTACGCAACACAGATACGCAGTATTTT. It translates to CATSARRGVRNTDTQYF.

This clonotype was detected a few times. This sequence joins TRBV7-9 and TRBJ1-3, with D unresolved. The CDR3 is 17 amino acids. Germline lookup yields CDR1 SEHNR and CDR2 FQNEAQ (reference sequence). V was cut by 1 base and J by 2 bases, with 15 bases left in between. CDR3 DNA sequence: TGTGCCAGCAGCTTAGGGTCTGGCACGACAACTGGAAACACCATATATTTT. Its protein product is CASSLGSGTTTGNTIYF.

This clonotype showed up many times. In nucleotides, the CDR3 is TGTGCCAGCAGTTTTGGCGGGGGCGCTGGCTACACCTTC. Its translation: CASSFGGGAGYTF. V and J are TRBV12-3 or TRBV12-4 and TRBJ1-2; D possibly corresponds to TRBD1 (6 bases). Deletions cut 3 bases from V and 7 bases from J, with 12 bases between. The CDR3 is 13 amino acids.

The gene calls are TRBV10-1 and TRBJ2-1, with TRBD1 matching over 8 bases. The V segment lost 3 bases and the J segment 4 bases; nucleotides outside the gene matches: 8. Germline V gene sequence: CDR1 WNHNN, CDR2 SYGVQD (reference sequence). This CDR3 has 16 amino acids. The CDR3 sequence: CASSEPPGTGYNEQFF. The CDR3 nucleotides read TGCGCCAGCAGTGAACCCCCCGGGACAGGTTACAATGAGCAGTTCTTC.

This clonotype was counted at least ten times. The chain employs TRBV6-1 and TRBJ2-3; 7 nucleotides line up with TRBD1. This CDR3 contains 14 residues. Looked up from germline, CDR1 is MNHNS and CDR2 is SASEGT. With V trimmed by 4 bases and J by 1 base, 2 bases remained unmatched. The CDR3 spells CASSATGGTDTQYF. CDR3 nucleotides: TGTGCCAGCAGTGCAACAGGGGGCACAGATACGCAGTATTTT.

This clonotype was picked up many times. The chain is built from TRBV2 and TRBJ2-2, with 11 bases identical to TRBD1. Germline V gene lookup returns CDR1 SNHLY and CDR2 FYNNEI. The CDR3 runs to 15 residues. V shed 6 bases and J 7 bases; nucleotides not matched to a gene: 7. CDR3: CASRLDRGQRGELFF. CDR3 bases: TGTGCCAGCAGATTGGACAGGGGGCAACGCGGGGAGCTGTTTTTT.

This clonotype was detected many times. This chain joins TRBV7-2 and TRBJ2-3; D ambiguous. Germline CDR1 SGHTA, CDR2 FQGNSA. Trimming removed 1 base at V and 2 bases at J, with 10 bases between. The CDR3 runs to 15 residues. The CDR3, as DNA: TGTGCCAGCAGCTTAGGGGCGACCGCCACAGATACGCAGTATTTT. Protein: CASSLGATATDTQYF.

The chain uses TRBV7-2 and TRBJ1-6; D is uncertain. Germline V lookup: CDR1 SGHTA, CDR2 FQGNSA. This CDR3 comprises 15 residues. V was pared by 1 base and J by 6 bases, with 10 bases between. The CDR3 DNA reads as TGTGCCAGCAGCTTAGGAAGCCCTATTAATTCACCCCTCCACTTT. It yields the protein CASSLGSPINSPLHF. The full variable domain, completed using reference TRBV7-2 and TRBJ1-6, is GAGVSQSPSNKVTEKGKDVELRCDPISGHTALYWYRQSLGQGLEFLIYFQGNSAPDKSGLPSDRFSAERTGGSVSTLTIQRTQQEDSAVYLCASSLGSPINSPLHFGNGTRLTVT.

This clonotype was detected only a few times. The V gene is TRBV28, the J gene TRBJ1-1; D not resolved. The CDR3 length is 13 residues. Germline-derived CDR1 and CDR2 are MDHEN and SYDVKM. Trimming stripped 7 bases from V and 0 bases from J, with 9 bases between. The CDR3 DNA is TGTGCCAGCACCCAACTCATGAACACTGAAGCTTTCTTT. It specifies CASTQLMNTEAFF. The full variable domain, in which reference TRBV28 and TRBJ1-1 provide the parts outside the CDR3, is DVKVTQSSRYLVKRTGEKVFLECVQDMDHENMFWYRQDPGLGLRLIYFSYDVKMKEKGDIPEGYSVSREKKERFSLILESASTNQTSMYLCASTQLMNTEAFFGQGTRLTVV.

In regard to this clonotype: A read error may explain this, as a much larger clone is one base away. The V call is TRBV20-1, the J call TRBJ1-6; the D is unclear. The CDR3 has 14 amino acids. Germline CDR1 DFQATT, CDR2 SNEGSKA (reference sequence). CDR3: CSARPAWPNSPPHF. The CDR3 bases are TGCAGTGCTAGACCGGCATGGCCGAATTCACCCCCCCACTTT.

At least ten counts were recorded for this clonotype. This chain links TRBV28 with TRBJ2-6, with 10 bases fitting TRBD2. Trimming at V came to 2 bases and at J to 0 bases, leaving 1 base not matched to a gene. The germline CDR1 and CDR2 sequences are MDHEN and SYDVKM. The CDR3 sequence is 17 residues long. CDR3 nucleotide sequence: TGTGCCAGCAGTTTAGGGACTAGCGTCTCTGGGGCCAACGTCCTGACTTTC. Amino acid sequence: CASSLGTSVSGANVLTF.

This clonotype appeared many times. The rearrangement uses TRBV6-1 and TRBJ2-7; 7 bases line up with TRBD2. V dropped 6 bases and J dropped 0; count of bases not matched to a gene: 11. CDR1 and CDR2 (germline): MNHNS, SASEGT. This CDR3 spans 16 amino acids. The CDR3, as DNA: TGTGCCAGCAGCCCGAGGTCGGGGGGAAGCTCCTACGAGCAGTACTTC. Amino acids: CASSPRSGGSSYEQYF.

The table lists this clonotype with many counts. CDR3 sequence reads: CASSPSSGRGNNEQFF. CDR3 nucleotides: TGTGCCAGCAGTCCGTCTAGCGGGAGGGGGAACAATGAGCAGTTCTTC. The chain combines TRBV28 with TRBJ2-1; 12 bases line up with TRBD2. With V trimmed by 5 bases and J by 5 bases, 7 bases remained unmatched. Germline V gene sequence: CDR1 MDHEN, CDR2 SYDVKM. The CDR3 contains 16 residues.

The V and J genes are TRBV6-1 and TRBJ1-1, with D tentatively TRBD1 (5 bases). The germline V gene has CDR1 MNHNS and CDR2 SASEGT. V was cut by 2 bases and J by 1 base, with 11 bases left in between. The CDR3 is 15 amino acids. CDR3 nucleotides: TGTGCCAGCAGTGAAACTGGGCAGGGGAACACTGAAGCTTTCTTT. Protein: CASSETGQGNTEAFF.

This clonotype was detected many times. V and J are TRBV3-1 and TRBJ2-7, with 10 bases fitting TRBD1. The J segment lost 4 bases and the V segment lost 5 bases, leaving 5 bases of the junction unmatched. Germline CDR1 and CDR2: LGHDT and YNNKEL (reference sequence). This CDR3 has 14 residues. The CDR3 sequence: CASSAGTGEYEQYF. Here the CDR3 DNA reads TGTGCCAGCAGCGCCGGGACAGGGGAGTACGAGCAGTACTTC.

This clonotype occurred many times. CDR3 DNA sequence: TGCGCCAGCAGCCCGGATGCGTCAGGGGCCAAAAACATTCAGTACTTC. It is translated as CASSPDASGAKNIQYF. The chain is built from TRBV5-1 and TRBJ2-4; tentative D call: TRBD1 (5 bases). The V gene lost 4 bases and the J gene lost 1 base, with 15 bases spanning the gap. The CDR3 is 16 residues long. The germline V gene encodes CDR1 SGHRS and CDR2 YFSETQ. The full variable domain, in which reference TRBV5-1 and TRBJ2-4 provide the parts outside the CDR3, is KAGVTQTPRYLIKTRGQQVTLSCSPISGHRSVSWYQQTPGQGLQFLFEYFSETQRNKGNFPGRFSGRQFSNSRSEMNVSTLELGDSALYLCASSPDASGAKNIQYFGAGTRLSVL.

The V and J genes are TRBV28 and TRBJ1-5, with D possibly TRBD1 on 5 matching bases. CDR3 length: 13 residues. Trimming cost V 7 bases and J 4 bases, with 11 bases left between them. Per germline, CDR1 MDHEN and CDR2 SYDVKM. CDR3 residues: CASTRQLNQPQHF. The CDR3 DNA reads TGTGCCAGCACAAGACAGCTAAATCAGCCCCAGCATTTT.

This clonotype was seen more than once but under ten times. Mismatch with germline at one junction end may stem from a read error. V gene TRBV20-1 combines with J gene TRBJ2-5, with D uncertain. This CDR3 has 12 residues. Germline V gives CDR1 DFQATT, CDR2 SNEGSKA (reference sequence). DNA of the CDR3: TGCAGTGTTAGACAAATCCAAGAGACCCAGTACTTC. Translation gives CSVRQIQETQYF.

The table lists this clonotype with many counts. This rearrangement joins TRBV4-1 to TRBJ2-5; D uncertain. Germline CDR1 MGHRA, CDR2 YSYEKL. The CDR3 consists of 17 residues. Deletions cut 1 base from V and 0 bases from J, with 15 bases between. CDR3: CASSQAMAGSYQETQYF. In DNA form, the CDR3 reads TGCGCCAGCAGCCAAGCTATGGCAGGATCGTACCAAGAGACCCAGTACTTC.